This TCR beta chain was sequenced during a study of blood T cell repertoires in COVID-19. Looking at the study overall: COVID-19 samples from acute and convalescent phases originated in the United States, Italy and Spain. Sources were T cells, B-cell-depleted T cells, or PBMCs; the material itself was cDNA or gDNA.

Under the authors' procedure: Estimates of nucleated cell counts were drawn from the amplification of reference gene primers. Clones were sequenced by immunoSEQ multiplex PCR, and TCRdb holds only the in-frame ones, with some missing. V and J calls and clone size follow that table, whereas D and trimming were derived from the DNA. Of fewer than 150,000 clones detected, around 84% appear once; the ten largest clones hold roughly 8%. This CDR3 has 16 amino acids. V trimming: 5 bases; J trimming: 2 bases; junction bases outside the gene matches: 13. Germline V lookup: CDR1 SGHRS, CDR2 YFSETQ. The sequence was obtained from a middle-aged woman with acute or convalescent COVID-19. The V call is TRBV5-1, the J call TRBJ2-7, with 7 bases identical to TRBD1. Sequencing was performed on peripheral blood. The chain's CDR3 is CASSRVPGQNPYEQYF. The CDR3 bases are TGCGCCAGCAGTAGAGTTCCGGGACAGAACCCCTACGAGCAGTACTTC.